The 26 T cell receptor beta chains in this list originate from one sample, sequenced in a study of shared T cell receptors in the human thymus. Using immunoSEQ multiplex PCR, the repertoire was profiled, and TCRdb retains in-frame clones only, with some absent. The sample records under 850,000 clones, roughly 90% being singletons. Another study also made use of these data, one on human thymus T cells.

The material sequenced was thymocytes. These receptors were collected from a boy in the first two years of life with a congenital heart defect.

The chain carries TRBV5-4 and TRBJ2-1; a possible D gene is TRBD1 (6 bases). In germline, CDR1 is SGHNT, CDR2 YYREEE (reference sequence). Trimming removed 9 bases at V and 2 bases at J, with 15 bases between. The CDR3 loop spans 14 amino acids. The DNA for the CDR3 is TGTGCCACCTCAGGGGCGGTCCCCTACAATGAGCAGTTCTTC. Amino acids: CATSGAVPYNEQFF.

The rearrangement uses TRBV12-5 and TRBJ2-7, with 14 bases matching TRBD2. This CDR3 is built from 21 residues. CDR1 and CDR2 (germline): LGHNT, FRNRAP. Trimming cost V 1 base and J 5 bases; bases outside gene matches: 19. The CDR3 loop is CASGLGQGLAGAPPASHEQYF. The CDR3 coding sequence is TGTGCTAGTGGTTTGGGCCAGGGACTAGCGGGAGCCCCTCCGGCGTCCCACGAGCAGTACTTC.

The V call is TRBV7-2, the J call TRBJ2-5, with TRBD1 as a possible D gene (5 bases). With 4 bases removed from V and 1 base from J, the gap between germline ends came to 10 bases. There are 14 residues in the CDR3. Germline CDR1 and CDR2: SGHTA and FQGNSA. CDR3 amino acids: CASSYRQLQETQYF. The CDR3 DNA sequence: TGTGCCAGCAGCTACCGACAGCTCCAAGAGACCCAGTACTTC. The full variable domain, rest sourced from reference TRBV7-2 and TRBJ2-5, is GAGVSQSPSNKVTEKGKDVELRCDPISGHTALYWYRQSLGQGLEFLIYFQGNSAPDKSGLPSDRFSAERTGGSVSTLTIQRTQQEDSAVYLCASSYRQLQETQYFGPGTRLLVL.

This sequence joins TRBV19 and TRBJ1-5; 10 nucleotides align to TRBD1. The CDR3 is 19 residues long. V shed 3 bases, J shed 0 bases, and the junction held 11 bases outside the gene matches. From germline, CDR1 is LNHDA and CDR2 SQIVND (reference sequence). The CDR3: CASSIPTPTGGPSNQPQHF. CDR3 DNA sequence: TGTGCCAGTAGTATTCCTACGCCGACAGGGGGCCCTAGCAATCAGCCCCAGCATTTT.

V is TRBV10-2 and J is TRBJ2-7; D is possibly TRBD2 (6 bases). V lost 8 bases, J lost 6 bases, and 11 bases lay in between. CDR1 is WSHSY and CDR2 is SAAADI in the germline V gene. CDR3 length: 11 amino acids. The CDR3 protein is CASQTGGEQYF. CDR3 bases: TGCGCCAGCCAAACCGGGGGCGAGCAGTACTTC.

The rearrangement joins TRBV21-1 to TRBJ2-3; TRBD1 was called by the table and not checked on the DNA. TRBV21-1 is labeled a pseudogene. This CDR3 is 16 amino acids long. Here the CDR3 reads CASSLNAGQGPDTQYF. The CDR3 region has the DNA TGTGCCAGCAGCCTAAACGCCGGACAGGGACCAGATACGCAGTATTTT.

V and J are TRBV15 and TRBJ1-2, with 10 bases lining up with TRBD1. This CDR3 is 18 amino acids long. Per the germline V gene, CDR1 is LNHNV and CDR2 is YYDKDF (reference sequence). The V segment lost 1 base and the J segment 4 bases; nucleotides outside the gene matches: 12. CDR3 in amino acids: CATSRVQGQGKKTYGYTF. In DNA, the CDR3 is TGTGCCACCAGCAGAGTCCAGGGACAGGGGAAAAAAACCTATGGCTACACCTTC.

This clone came up once. This chain connects TRBV25-1 to TRBJ2-1; 13 positions match TRBD2. The CDR3 contains 16 residues. Per germline, CDR1 MGHDK and CDR2 SYGVNS. V shed 8 bases and J 8 bases; nucleotides not matched to a gene: 12. CDR3 residues: CASRGLAGPKGHEQFF. The CDR3 DNA reads as TGTGCCAGCCGGGGACTAGCGGGGCCTAAGGGGCATGAGCAGTTCTTC. The whole variable domain, remainder taken from reference TRBV25-1 and TRBJ2-1, is EADIYQTPRYLVIGTGKKITLECSQTMGHDKMYWYQQDPGMELHLIHYSYGVNSTEKGDLSSESTVSRIRTEHFPLTLESARPSHTSQYLCASRGLAGPKGHEQFFGPGTRLTVL.

The V and J genes are TRBV2 and TRBJ2-7, with 11 bases matching TRBD2. The trim removed 6 bases at V and 6 bases at J, leaving 10 bases unmatched. Germline CDR1 is SNHLY and CDR2 is FYNNEI. The CDR3 length is 15 residues. CDR3 DNA sequence: TGTGCCAGCAGGGGGAGACTAGCGGGACCAGGCGAGCAGTACTTC. It translates to CASRGRLAGPGEQYF.

Turning to this clone: The same CDR3 also results from other DNA sequences found in this sample. V usage is TRBV7-2 and J usage is TRBJ1-1, with 7 bases fitting TRBD1. From germline, CDR1 is SGHTA and CDR2 FQGNSA. CDR3 length: 15 amino acids. The trim removed 1 base at V and 0 bases at J, leaving 2 bases unmatched. Here the CDR3 DNA reads TGTGCCAGCAGCTTAGTAGGGGGCATGAACACTGAAGCTTTCTTT. This encodes CASSLVGGMNTEAFF.

The CDR3 DNA reads as TGTGCCTGGAGTACCCAAGCGGGAAAGTCCTACAATGAGCAGTTCTTC. Translating it yields CAWSTQAGKSYNEQFF. The rearrangement links TRBV30 to TRBJ2-1, with TRBD2 matching 7 bases. Trimming removed 2 bases from V and 1 base from J; junction bases left unmatched: 8. Germline V gene sequence: CDR1 GTSNPN, CDR2 SVGIG (reference sequence). The CDR3 loop spans 16 amino acids.

The CDR3 nucleotides are TGTGCCAGCAGCGTGGTCATTGAGGGAAATACGCAGTATTTT. Encoded protein: CASSVVIEGNTQYF. The chain employs TRBV5-5 and TRBJ2-3; D possibly corresponds to TRBD2 (5 bases). This CDR3 contains 14 residues. V dropped 4 bases and J dropped 7 bases, with 16 bases sitting between them. The germline V gene encodes CDR1 SGHKS and CDR2 YYEKEE (reference sequence).

The chain recombines TRBV29-1 with TRBJ2-5, with D possibly being TRBD1 (5 bases). This CDR3 is built from 15 residues. Germline CDR1 SQVTM, CDR2 ANQGSEA. Trimming took off 1 base at V and 1 base at J, with 13 bases between the two ends. In nucleotides, the CDR3 is TGCAGCGTTGAAGGAGGAAGGGGCGGCCAAGAGACCCAGTACTTC. It translates to CSVEGGRGGQETQYF.

The chain uses TRBV6-1 and TRBJ2-7; the match to TRBD2 covers 8 bases. The length of the CDR3 is 16 residues. Germline V gene sequence: CDR1 MNHNS, CDR2 SASEGT. The V and J ends lost 4 bases and 0 bases, in that order; junction bases with no gene match: 8. CDR3: CASSGPGLGSSYEQYF. CDR3 in DNA: TGTGCCAGCAGTGGACCGGGACTAGGGAGCTCCTACGAGCAGTACTTC.

This rearrangement joins TRBV2 to TRBJ1-1, with 10 bases matching TRBD1. V lost 7 bases to trimming and J lost 8 bases; unmatched junction nucleotides: 7. The CDR3 length is 13 residues. Germline V CDR1 and CDR2: SNHLY, FYNNEI. The CDR3 nucleotides read TGTGCCAGCACCGGGGACAGGGGCGGCGAAGCTTTCTTT. It is translated as CASTGDRGGEAFF.

V gene TRBV27 combines with J gene TRBJ2-3, with TRBD2 matching 10 bases. The CDR3 has 19 residues. The V gene's germline CDR1 is MNHEY and CDR2 SMNVEV (reference sequence). J gave up 6 bases and V 0 bases, and 15 bases lay outside the gene matches. The chain's CDR3 is CASSLSPPPAGGPRDTQYF. For the CDR3, the DNA is TGTGCCAGCAGTTTATCTCCCCCCCCAGCGGGAGGGCCGAGGGATACGCAGTATTTT.

This clone was seen only once. The chain recombines TRBV5-1 with TRBJ2-7; 9 nucleotides match TRBD1. Unmatched junction bases numbered 10, after V lost 3 bases and J lost 3 bases. The CDR3 has 16 residues. Germline CDR1 reads SGHRS; CDR2 reads YFSETQ. In DNA form, the CDR3 reads TGCGCCAGCAGCTACGTCATTGGGACAGGGCTCTACGAGCAGTACTTC. This translates into CASSYVIGTGLYEQYF.

The genes are TRBV5-1 and TRBJ2-2; 10 positions match TRBD1. Trimming removed 2 bases from V and 4 bases from J; junction bases left unmatched: 8. Per the germline V gene, CDR1 is SGHRS and CDR2 is YFSETQ. The CDR3 has 17 residues. The CDR3 loop is CASSFGRDRGLTGELFF. The CDR3 bases are TGCGCCAGCAGCTTCGGCCGGGACAGGGGACTCACCGGGGAGCTGTTTTTT.

This chain joins TRBV27 and TRBJ2-7; 9 nucleotides match TRBD1. The trim removed 2 bases at V and 5 bases at J, leaving 4 bases unmatched. This CDR3 contains 14 residues. The germline gives CDR1 MNHEY, CDR2 SMNVEV (reference sequence). The DNA of the CDR3 is TGTGCCAGCAGTTTAGGGGACAGGGCCCACGAGCAGTACTTC. It is translated as CASSLGDRAHEQYF.

The CDR3 region is CASRRDRSSYEQYF. The DNA of the CDR3 is TGCGCCAGCAGGCGGGACAGGAGCTCCTACGAGCAGTACTTC. J is TRBJ2-7 and V is TRBV5-1; 8 nucleotides align to TRBD1. The CDR3 spans 14 residues. The ends lost 5 bases at V and 0 bases at J; junction bases unmatched: 4. Per the germline V gene, CDR1 is SGHRS and CDR2 is YFSETQ.

The CDR3 sequence is CASMFRQTNTEAFF. CDR3 in DNA: TGTGCCAGCATGTTTCGACAGACGAACACTGAAGCTTTCTTT. The chain carries TRBV6-1 and TRBJ1-1; maybe TRBD1 (5 bases). The CDR3 sequence is 14 residues long. Germline CDR1 and CDR2: MNHNS and SASEGT. V was shortened by 7 bases and J by 1 base, with 13 bases between the two germline ends.

The rearrangement uses TRBV6-5 and TRBJ1-2, with TRBD1 identical over 8 bases. V gave up 8 bases and J gave up 6 bases; unmatched junction bases: 14. Germline assignment: CDR1 MNHEY and CDR2 SVGAGI. The CDR3 consists of 15 residues. DNA of the CDR3: TGTGCCAGCGGCACCCAGGGGGCAATACGGCATGGCTACACCTTC. Amino acids: CASGTQGAIRHGYTF.

This clone has a handful of counts. V is TRBV29-1 and J is TRBJ1-3; D remains ambiguous. The CDR3 is 11 residues long. Germline values: CDR1 SQVTM, CDR2 ANQGSEA. V was clipped by 5 bases and J by 3 bases, with 5 bases between them. The CDR3 spells CSVCGGNTIYF. The CDR3 region has the DNA TGCAGCGTTTGCGGTGGAAACACCATATATTTT.

This clone was detected a few times. This chain's CDR3 is CASSSYRGPPTDTQYF. The CDR3 region has the DNA TGCGCCAGCAGCTCCTACAGGGGGCCCCCCACAGATACGCAGTATTTT. V is TRBV5-1 and J is TRBJ2-3, with 9 positions matching TRBD1. With 3 bases clipped from V and 2 bases from J, the junction kept 7 bases outside the gene matches. CDR3 length equals 16 residues. Germline CDR1 is SGHRS and CDR2 is YFSETQ.

The rearrangement uses TRBV4-1 and TRBJ1-2; D is ambiguous. V shed 0 bases and J shed 4 bases, with 12 bases lying between them. Germline loops: CDR1 MGHRA, CDR2 YSYEKL. The CDR3 loop spans 15 amino acids. CDR3: CASSQDTGLAYGYTF. In DNA form, the CDR3 reads TGCGCCAGCAGCCAAGATACGGGGTTAGCCTATGGCTACACCTTC.

The chain employs TRBV2 and TRBJ2-7, with 7 bases aligning to TRBD2. This CDR3 has 16 amino acids. After removal of 0 bases from V and 2 bases from J, the junction contained 7 bases not matched to a gene. Germline V gene sequence: CDR1 SNHLY, CDR2 FYNNEI. The CDR3 is CASSEAQDTSAYEQYF. CDR3 sequence (DNA): TGTGCCAGCAGTGAAGCGCAAGATACTAGCGCCTACGAGCAGTACTTC.